The T cell receptor (beta chain) under discussion was sequenced for a study of monozygotic twins with inflammatory bowel disease. Study-wide results and caveats: The sharing of clonotypes with others was lower in IBD patients than in healthy twins, especially with disease activity.

During cDNA synthesis, UMIs that each contained a 6-nucleotide sample barcode were added by means of template switching. TCRalpha and TCRbeta cDNA underwent two nested PCRs of 16 and 9 cycles. TCRdb reprocessed the 5' RACE reads and reports one entry per CDR3 protein, with no DNA. Found here are approximately 150,000 distinct CDR3 sequences; the top ten clones hold 2.4%. To note about this clonotype: What it binds is not known.

Whole blood, unsorted for T cells, was the source of total RNA. The CDR3 is made up of 15 amino acids. Per the germline V gene, CDR1 is SGHTA and CDR2 is FQGTGA. The sample was blood. The chain has TRBV7-3 and TRBJ2-2; as DNA is missing, the TRBD1 call by TCRdb cannot be tested. This receptor was taken from a human donor with ulcerative colitis or Crohn's disease, or a healthy co-twin of an affected twin (not recorded which). The CDR3 protein is CASSLAGGSTGELFF.